These 31 T cell receptor beta chains originate from one sample sequenced in a study of T cells in women clearing cervical HPV infection. Measured with immunoSEQ multiplex PCR; TCRdb has only the in-frame clones, and not every one. The sample table sets out about 32,000 clones. Specimen: blood buffy coat. Source of these receptors: a woman between 18 and 75 years old with a cervical HPV16 infection that either progressed to CIN3+ or cleared (not recorded which).

In regard to this clone: The read terminates 3 residues ahead of where the CDR3 ends, so the germline J gene completes it. The rearrangement uses TRBV7-9 and TRBJ1-2; no clear D. Trimming took off 4 bases at V and 5 bases at J, with 14 bases between the two ends. CDR1 SEHNR and CDR2 FQNEAQ come from the germline V gene (reference sequence). This CDR3 contains 14 residues. CDR3 amino acids: CASSYGVSEYGYTF. CDR3 DNA, as far as it was read: TGTGCCAGCAGCTACGGGGTTTCGGAGTATGGC.

With regard to this clone: The read ends 3 residues before the CDR3 terminus; that terminus is restored from the germline J gene. The V call is TRBV5-1, the J call TRBJ2-1, with TRBD1 matching 10 bases. The CDR3 consists of 16 residues. Germline CDR1 reads SGHRS; CDR2 reads YFSETQ. Losses at the gene ends were 4 bases for V and 8 bases for J; bases not matched to a gene: 12. The CDR3 DNA, read in part, is TGCGCCAGCAGCCCCTGGACAGGGGGTCTCCCATATGAG. This sequence encodes CASSPWTGGLPYE. The CDR3 reads in full as CASSPWTGGLPYEQFF.

As regards this clone: Read data end 3 residues before the CDR3 end; the end is taken from the germline J gene. This chain connects TRBV7-9 to TRBJ1-3; no reliable D call. Germline V gene data show CDR1 as SEHNR and CDR2 as FQNEAQ (reference sequence). Trimming cost V 2 bases and J 4 bases, with 9 bases left between them. CDR3 size: 14 residues. The CDR3 bases that were read are TGTGCCAGCAGCTTAAACGGAGGGGGAAACACC. Translation gives CASSLNGGGNT. In full, the CDR3 reads CASSLNGGGNTIYF. Using reference TRBV7-9 and TRBJ1-3 for the parts outside the CDR3, the full variable domain is DTGVSQNPRHKITKRGQNVTFRCDPISEHNRLYWYRQTLGQGPEFLTYFQNEAQLEKSRLLSDRFSAERPKGSFSTLEIQRTEQGDSAMYLCASSLNGGGNTIYFGEGSWLTVV.

Turning to this clone: The read gets to within 3 residues of the CDR3 end, and the germline J gene fills in the rest. The chain employs TRBV6-2 or TRBV6-3 and TRBJ2-1; TRBD2 agrees at 12 bases. Unmatched junction bases numbered 3, after V lost 4 bases and J lost 5 bases. This CDR3 has 15 residues. Germline CDR1 MNHEY, CDR2 SVGEGT. CDR3 amino acids: CASSFGLAGHNEQFF. CDR3 DNA (partial): TGTGCCAGCAGTTTCGGACTAGCGGGACACAATGAG.

To note about this clone: The read terminates 3 residues ahead of where the CDR3 ends, so the germline J gene completes it. The V call is TRBV2, the J call TRBJ1-1; D not certain. CDR3 length equals 14 residues. The germline V gene encodes CDR1 SNHLY and CDR2 FYNNEI. The chain's CDR3 is CASKAMISTDTAFF. CDR3 bases read: TGTGCCAGCAAGGCCATGATAAGCACAGATACG.

To note about this clone: The CDR3 goes on 3 residues after the read ends, and that part is filled in from the germline J gene. This chain connects TRBV30 to TRBJ2-4; tentatively, D is TRBD1 (5 bases). The CDR3 totals 12 residues. Looked up from germline, CDR1 is GTSNPN and CDR2 is SVGIG (reference sequence). CDR3 bases read: TGTGCCTGGAGTGCCCAGGGTGTCAGT. Its protein is CAWSAQGVS. In full, the CDR3 is CAWSAQGVSQYF.

For this clone: The CDR3 goes on 3 residues after the read ends, and that part is filled in from the germline J gene. The chain recombines TRBV6-2 or TRBV6-3 with TRBJ2-7; 8 positions agree with TRBD1. Germline V gives CDR1 MNHEY, CDR2 SVGEGT. This CDR3 contains 16 residues. V shed 6 bases, J shed 1 base, and the junction held 11 bases outside the gene matches. CDR3 sequence reads: CASSLRTGLNSYEQYF. The CDR3 bases that were read are TGTGCCAGCAGCCTGCGGACAGGGCTGAATTCCTACGAG.

Judged by frequency, this clone is medium-sized. The read ends 3 residues shy of where the CDR3 ends; the end is completed using the germline J gene. The genes are TRBV11-2 and TRBJ2-1; no clear D gene. V lost 3 bases and J 8 bases, leaving 11 bases between the germline ends. Germline loops: CDR1 SGHAT, CDR2 FQNNGV. CDR3 size: 13 residues. The CDR3 region is CASSFGGSYEQFF. The CDR3 bases that were read are TGTGCCAGCAGCTTTGGTGGCAGTTATGAG.

Notes on this clone: The CDR3 is cut off 3 residues early in the read; its end comes from the germline J gene. The genes are TRBV20-1 and TRBJ2-7; no clear D gene. The CDR3 is 14 residues long. V lost 3 bases and J 2 bases, leaving 14 bases between the germline ends. In germline, CDR1 is DFQATT, CDR2 SNEGSKA (reference sequence). Partial CDR3 DNA: TGCAGTGCTAGTTCGCAGGCTAAGACCTACGAG. Protein: CSASSQAKTYE. The entire CDR3 sequence reads CSASSQAKTYEQYF.

As for this clone: Read data end 3 residues before the CDR3 end; the end is taken from the germline J gene. This chain connects TRBV19 to TRBJ2-1; TRBD1 might be the D (7 bases). Germline V gene lookup returns CDR1 LNHDA and CDR2 SQIVND (reference sequence). There are 13 residues in the CDR3. The V end lost 6 bases, the J end lost 5 bases, and 11 bases lay between the germline ends. The sequenced CDR3 bases are TGTGCCAGTAGGCGGGACAGAGACAATGAG. Encoded protein: CASRRDRDNE. The CDR3 reads in full as CASRRDRDNEQFF.

About this clone itself: Sequencing ends 3 residues short of the CDR3 end; the germline J gene provides the rest. The chain couples TRBV14 to TRBJ2-1, with 8 bases that match TRBD2. Germline V gene data show CDR1 as SGHDN and CDR2 as FVKESK. The CDR3 loop spans 17 amino acids. V shed 3 bases, J shed 2 bases, and the junction held 9 bases outside the gene matches. CDR3: CASSHLSGGGPYNEQFF. Incomplete CDR3 DNA: TGTGCCAGCAGCCATCTATCGGGCGGGGGGCCCTACAATGAG.

Note on this clone: The sequenced fragment ends 3 residues before the CDR3 boundary, so the rest is inferred from the germline J gene. The chain joins TRBV18 to TRBJ1-1, with TRBD1 identical over 7 bases. There are 14 residues in the CDR3. Per the germline V gene, CDR1 is KGHSH and CDR2 is LQKENI. The V segment lost 3 bases and the J segment 0 bases; nucleotides outside the gene matches: 1. CDR3: CASSPGQVNTEAFF. CDR3 DNA (partial): TGTGCCAGCTCACCCGGACAGGTGAACACTGAA.

About this clone itself: The read ends 3 residues before the CDR3 terminus; that terminus is restored from the germline J gene. The J gene is TRBJ2-5, the V gene TRBV20-1; 11 nucleotides align to TRBD1. V lost 6 bases to trimming and J lost 4 bases; unmatched junction nucleotides: 10. CDR3 length: 15 amino acids. From germline, CDR1 is DFQATT and CDR2 SNEGSKA (reference sequence). The CDR3 loop reads CSAIIRDRGTETQYF. Partial CDR3 DNA: TGCAGTGCGATTATTCGGGACAGGGGGACAGAGACC.

On this clone itself: The sequence runs out 3 residues before the end of the CDR3; the remainder is reconstructed from the germline J gene. This chain joins TRBV5-1 and TRBJ1-2, with a possible D match to TRBD1 (5 bases). CDR3 size: 14 residues. Germline loops: CDR1 SGHRS, CDR2 YFSETQ. Trimming removed 3 bases at V and 3 bases at J, with 12 bases between. The CDR3 bases that were read are TGCGCCAGCAGCTCGGATTCGACAGACTATGGC. Translating it yields CASSSDSTDYG. The CDR3 in its entirety is CASSSDSTDYGYTF.

In regard to this clone: The read ends 3 residues shy of where the CDR3 ends; the end is completed using the germline J gene. The V call is TRBV6-1, the J call TRBJ1-5, with D possibly being TRBD1 (5 bases). Trimming took off 1 base at V and 7 bases at J, with 11 bases between the two ends. This CDR3 comprises 14 residues. Germline-derived CDR1 and CDR2 are MNHNS and SASEGT. Incomplete CDR3 DNA: TGTGCCAGCAGTGAAGTCGGGGGATGGCAGCCC. The encoded protein is CASSEVGGWQP. Given in full, the CDR3 is CASSEVGGWQPQHF.

Notes on this clone: The sequenced fragment ends 3 residues before the CDR3 boundary, so the rest is inferred from the germline J gene. The rearrangement uses TRBV20-1 and TRBJ1-4, with a tentative D call TRBD1 (6 bases). The germline gives CDR1 DFQATT, CDR2 SNEGSKA (reference sequence). The CDR3 consists of 15 residues. Trimming cost V 5 bases and J 4 bases, with 17 bases left between them. CDR3 bases read: TGCAGTGCTTCCTACTCAACAGGGAGTAATGAAAAA. Its translation: CSASYSTGSNEK. The full CDR3 protein is CSASYSTGSNEKLFF.

As concerns this clone: Read sequence stops 3 residues before the CDR3 end, and the germline J gene provides the missing end. The V and J genes are TRBV5-1 and TRBJ2-6; 9 positions agree with TRBD1. Germline V gene data show CDR1 as SGHRS and CDR2 as YFSETQ. CDR3 size: 18 residues. After removal of 0 bases from V and 4 bases from J, the junction contained 8 bases not matched to a gene. The covered CDR3 bases are TGCGCCAGCAGCTTGGCGGGACAGGGCAGGTCCGGGGCCAACGTC. It yields the protein CASSLAGQGRSGANV. The full CDR3 is CASSLAGQGRSGANVLTF. Together with reference TRBV5-1 and TRBJ2-6, the CDR3 gives the full variable domain: KAGVTQTPRYLIKTRGQQVTLSCSPISGHRSVSWYQQTPGQGLQFLFEYFSETQRNKGNFPGRFSGRQFSNSRSEMNVSTLELGDSALYLCASSLAGQGRSGANVLTFGAGSRLTVL.

In the case of this clone: The CDR3 is cut off 3 residues early in the read; its end comes from the germline J gene. The V gene is TRBV7-2, the J gene TRBJ2-2; possibly TRBD1 for D (6 bases). From germline, CDR1 is SGHTA and CDR2 FQGNSA. This CDR3 has 13 residues. This chain's CDR3 is CASSLGGGEKLFF. Incomplete CDR3 DNA: TGTGCCAGCAGCTTAGGAGGGGGTGAAAAG.

Concerning this clone itself: The CDR3 extends 3 residues past the end of the read, so its final part is completed from the germline J gene. The rearrangement uses TRBV6-1 and TRBJ2-2; D uncertain. CDR3 size: 12 residues. CDR1 is MNHNS, CDR2 SASEGT, per germline. CDR3 amino acids: CASSGPSEKLFF. The covered CDR3 bases are TGTGCCAGCAGTGGGCCGTCAGAAAAG.

In the case of this clone: With the read ending 3 residues before the CDR3 end, the germline J gene is used to fill in that end. This chain links TRBV11-2 with TRBJ2-4; D is ambiguous. V was clipped by 0 bases and J by 7 bases, with 10 bases between them. Germline V gene data show CDR1 as SGHAT and CDR2 as FQNNGV. This CDR3 is 14 amino acids long. The CDR3 bases that were read are TGTGCCAGCAGCTTAGACTACCAGGAGAACATT. Translation: CASSLDYQENI. The complete CDR3 protein is CASSLDYQENIQYF.

A remark on this clone: The observed sequence ends 3 residues before the CDR3 terminus, with the missing tail filled in from the germline J gene. This chain links TRBV5-3 with TRBJ1-4, with D hard to call. TRBV5-3 is sorted into the ORF group, with uncertain function. Trimming took off 1 base at V and 0 bases at J, with 13 bases between the two ends. This CDR3 spans 17 amino acids. The CDR3 here is CARSLLERGATNEKLFF. CDR3 DNA, as far as it was read: TGTGCCAGAAGCTTGTTGGAACGCGGGGCAACTAATGAAAAA.

For this clone: The read terminates 3 residues ahead of where the CDR3 ends, so the germline J gene completes it. The rearrangement links TRBV5-4 to TRBJ1-1, with TRBD1 as a possible D gene (6 bases). V was pared by 0 bases and J by 5 bases, with 11 bases between. The CDR3 is made up of 14 amino acids. Germline V gene sequence: CDR1 SGHNT, CDR2 YYREEE (reference sequence). The CDR3 protein is CASSLDGGKTEAFF. Partial CDR3 DNA: TGTGCCAGCAGCTTGGATGGGGGCAAGACTGAA.

CDR3 region: CASSYRGTGLYGYTF. The DNA read from the CDR3 is TGTGCCAGCAGTTACAGGGGTACAGGGCTCTATGGC. V usage is TRBV12-3 or TRBV12-4 and J usage is TRBJ1-2; 7 nucleotides agree with TRBD1. The sequenced fragment ends 3 residues before the CDR3 boundary, so the rest is inferred from the germline J gene. Trimming at V came to 4 bases and at J to 4 bases, leaving 9 bases not matched to a gene. The CDR3 loop spans 15 amino acids.

The CDR3 is CAWSRGQGRQETQYF. The CDR3 bases that were read are TGTGCCTGGAGTAGGGGACAGGGTAGGCAAGAGACC. V gene TRBV30 combines with J gene TRBJ2-5; 9 bases agree with TRBD1. The read falls 3 residues short of the CDR3 end, and the missing part is taken from the germline J gene. V lost 2 bases to trimming and J lost 2 bases; unmatched junction nucleotides: 6. Germline assignment: CDR1 GTSNPN and CDR2 SVGIG (reference sequence). The CDR3 runs to 15 residues.

Regarding this clone: Sequencing ends 3 residues short of the CDR3 end; the germline J gene provides the rest. V is TRBV19 and J is TRBJ1-2; 8 bases match TRBD1. The germline V gene has CDR1 LNHDA and CDR2 SQIVND (reference sequence). This CDR3 region has 14 residues. This CDR3 is CASSRQGAGDDYTF. The DNA read from the CDR3 is TGTGCCAGTAGTCGCCAGGGGGCAGGGGATGAC.

As concerns this clone: The read ends 3 residues early relative to the CDR3; the germline J gene fills the gap. The V and J genes are TRBV10-3 and TRBJ2-1; 9 bases map to TRBD2. The V gene's germline CDR1 is ENHRY and CDR2 SYGVKD. The CDR3 length is 16 residues. V lost 3 bases and J lost 7; bases outside the gene matches: 10. The sequenced part of the CDR3 DNA is TGTGCCATCAGTGATCTCGGTAGCGGGGGAGGGAATGAG. It encodes CAISDLGSGGGNE. The whole CDR3 sequence is CAISDLGSGGGNEQFF.

For this clone: The DNA ends 3 residues before the CDR3 does, and the rest of the CDR3 is filled in from the germline J gene. This sequence joins TRBV20-1 and TRBJ1-1, with D unresolved. This CDR3 region has 12 residues. V shed 6 bases and J shed 0 bases, with 8 bases lying between them. In germline, CDR1 is DFQATT, CDR2 SNEGSKA (reference sequence). The sequenced CDR3 bases are TGCAGTGCGAGGGTGTTGAACACTGAA. As protein: CSARVLNTE. The entire CDR3 protein is CSARVLNTEAFF.

In regard to this clone: Read sequence stops 3 residues before the CDR3 end, and the germline J gene provides the missing end. The genes are TRBV2 and TRBJ1-1, with D hard to call. V lost 5 bases, J lost 0 bases, and 7 bases lay in between. The CDR3 is made up of 13 amino acids. Per the germline V gene, CDR1 is SNHLY and CDR2 is FYNNEI. The CDR3 sequence is CASSFTVNTEAFF. CDR3 DNA, as far as it was read: TGTGCCAGCAGTTTCACAGTGAACACTGAA.

Turning to this clone: The read ends 3 residues shy of where the CDR3 ends; the end is completed using the germline J gene. The V gene is TRBV5-1, the J gene TRBJ2-2; TRBD1 aligns across 8 bases. Germline assignment: CDR1 SGHRS and CDR2 YFSETQ. The CDR3 is 15 residues long. The sequenced CDR3 bases are TGCGCCAGCAGCCTCGGACAGGGCGGTAATTCACCG. Translation: CASSLGQGGNSP. The whole CDR3 protein is CASSLGQGGNSPLFF.

As concerns this clone: The sequenced fragment ends 3 residues before the CDR3 boundary, so the rest is inferred from the germline J gene. V gene TRBV30 combines with J gene TRBJ1-2; D not certain. Trimming took off 0 bases at V and 2 bases at J, with 16 bases between the two ends. CDR3 length: 16 amino acids. Germline V gene sequence: CDR1 GTSNPN, CDR2 SVGIG (reference sequence). The DNA read from the CDR3 is TGTGCCTGGAGTGTGGGCTTTCCGAACCTAAACTATGGC. It yields the protein CAWSVGFPNLNYG. The CDR3 in full is CAWSVGFPNLNYGYTF.

Note on this clone: The read gets to within 3 residues of the CDR3 end, and the germline J gene fills in the rest. The rearrangement joins TRBV5-6 to TRBJ2-5, with TRBD2 identical over 13 bases. The length of the CDR3 is 15 residues. Germline values: CDR1 SGHDT, CDR2 YYEEEE. The CDR3 DNA, read in part, is TGTGCCAGCAGCTTGACTAGCGGGGGGGCGTATACC. It codes for CASSLTSGGAYT. From start to end, the CDR3 is CASSLTSGGAYTQYF.